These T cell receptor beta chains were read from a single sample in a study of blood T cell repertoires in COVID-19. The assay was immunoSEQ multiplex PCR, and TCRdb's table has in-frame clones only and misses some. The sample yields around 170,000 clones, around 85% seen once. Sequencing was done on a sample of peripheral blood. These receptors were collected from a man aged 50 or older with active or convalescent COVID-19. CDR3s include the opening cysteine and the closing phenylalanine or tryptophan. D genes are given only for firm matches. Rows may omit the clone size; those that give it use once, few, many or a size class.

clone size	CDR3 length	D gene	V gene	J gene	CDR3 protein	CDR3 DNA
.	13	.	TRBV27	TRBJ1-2	CASSGEGLGGYTF	TGTGCCAGCAGCGGGGAAGGGCTGGGCGGCTACACCTTC
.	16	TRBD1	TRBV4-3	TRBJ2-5	CASSRDRGRGQETQYF	TGCGCCAGCAGCCGAGACAGGGGGCGAGGGCAAGAGACCCAGTACTTC
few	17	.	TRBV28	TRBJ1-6	CASNLPDSNPTNSPLHF	TGTGCCAGCAATTTGCCGGACTCTAACCCGACAAATTCACCCCTCCACTTT
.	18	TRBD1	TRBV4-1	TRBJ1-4	CASSQDSGQATTNEKLFF	TGCGCCAGCAGCCAAGACTCGGGACAGGCCACAACTAATGAAAAACTGTTTTTT
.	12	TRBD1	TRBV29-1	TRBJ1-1	CSVRTGGTEAFF	TGCAGCGTCCGAACAGGGGGCACTGAAGCTTTCTTT
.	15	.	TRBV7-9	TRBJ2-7	CASSPNPTGPYEQYF	TGTGCCAGCAGCCCAAACCCCACAGGGCCCTACGAGCAGTACTTC
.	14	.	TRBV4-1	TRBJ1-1	CASSQDMGAPEAFF	TGCGCCAGCAGCCAAGATATGGGGGCCCCTGAAGCTTTCTTT
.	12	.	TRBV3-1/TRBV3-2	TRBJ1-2	CASSSDTYGYTF	TGTGCCAGCAGCTCCGACACCTATGGCTACACCTTC
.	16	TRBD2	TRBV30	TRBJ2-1	CAWSPPTSGISNEQFF	TGTGCCTGGAGCCCCCCGACTAGCGGGATCAGTAATGAGCAGTTCTTC
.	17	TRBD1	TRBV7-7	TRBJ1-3	CASTPGQGHHSGNTIYF	TGTGCCAGCACTCCGGGACAGGGACATCACTCTGGAAACACCATATATTTT
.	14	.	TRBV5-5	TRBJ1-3	CASSLDRFGNTIYF	TGTGCCAGCAGCTTGGACAGGTTTGGAAACACCATATATTTT
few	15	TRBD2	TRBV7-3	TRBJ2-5	CASSPGTSGGGTQYF	TGTGCCAGCAGCCCCGGGACTAGCGGGGGAGGGACCCAGTACTTC
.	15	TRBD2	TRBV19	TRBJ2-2	CASSPRLAVTGELFF	TGTGCCAGTAGTCCGCGACTAGCAGTCACCGGGGAGCTGTTTTTT
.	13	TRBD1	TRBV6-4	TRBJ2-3	CASSNRGLDTQYF	TGTGCCAGCAGTAACAGGGGGCTAGATACGCAGTATTTT
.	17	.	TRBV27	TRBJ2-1	CASSPDLTGISYNEQFF	TGTGCCAGCAGTCCTGACTTAACAGGGATCTCCTACAATGAGCAGTTCTTC
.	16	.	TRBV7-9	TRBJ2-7	CASSSLPPGVGYEQYF	TGTGCCAGCAGCTCCCTGCCACCGGGGGTGGGGTACGAGCAGTACTTC
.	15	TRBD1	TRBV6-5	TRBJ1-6	CASSSDDRGRSPLHF	TGTGCCAGCAGTTCTGACGACAGGGGACGGTCACCCCTCCACTTT
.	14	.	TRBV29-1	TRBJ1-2	CSVRKETVYYGYTF	TGCAGCGTTCGTAAGGAGACAGTTTACTATGGCTACACCTTC